These 27 T cell receptor beta chains originate from one sample sequenced in a study of lymphopenia after photon versus proton radiotherapy. TCRdb keeps only in-frame clones here, not all; method: immunoSEQ multiplex PCR. Seen here are 13,000 or so clones, roughly 90% observed once, and the top ten hold roughly 3.3%. Sequencing used peripheral blood, obtained from a patient treated with proton-based radiotherapy. These receptors all come from a man aged 55 to 70 with pancreatic cancer.

J is TRBJ2-3 and V is TRBV7-3; D gene unclear. CDR1 and CDR2 (germline): SGHTA, FQGTGA. V was clipped by 0 bases and J by 1 base, with 8 bases between them. The CDR3 is 15 residues long. The CDR3 sequence is CASSLTQAGTDTQYF. CDR3 bases: TGTGCCAGCAGCTTAACGCAGGCGGGCACAGATACGCAGTATTTT.

This sequence joins TRBV9 and TRBJ2-4; D uncertain. CDR1 and CDR2 from the germline V gene are SGDLS and YYNGEE. Trimming removed 2 bases at V and 0 bases at J, with 6 bases between. The CDR3 is made up of 14 amino acids. CDR3 DNA: TGTGCCAGCAGCGTTAATTTAGCCAAAAACATTCAGTACTTC. It yields the protein CASSVNLAKNIQYF. The full variable domain, with the rest looked up from reference TRBV9 and TRBJ2-4, is DSGVTQTPKHLITATGQRVTLRCSPRSGDLSVYWYQQSLDQGLQFLIQYYNGEERAKGNILERFSAQQFPDLHSELNLSSLELGDSALYFCASSVNLAKNIQYFGAGTRLSVL.

This clone was seen more than once but under ten times. Here the CDR3 reads CASSFLGGKNQYF. DNA for the CDR3: TGTGCCAGCAGTTTTTTAGGGGGGAAGAACCAGTACTTC. The chain couples TRBV27 to TRBJ2-5; the D gene could be TRBD1 or TRBD2 (6 bases each). Trimming stripped 3 bases from V and 10 bases from J, with 15 bases between. CDR3 size: 13 residues. Per the germline V gene, CDR1 is MNHEY and CDR2 is SMNVEV (reference sequence).

There are a few counts of this clone. The CDR3 DNA sequence: TGCGCCAGCAGCTTGGGATTGTCAGGGTCTGGAGAAGAGCAGTACTTC. Its translation is CASSLGLSGSGEEQYF. V and J are TRBV5-1 and TRBJ2-7; TRBD1 is a possible D gene (5 bases). V shed 0 bases and J shed 7 bases, with 20 bases lying between them. The CDR3 consists of 16 residues. Germline loops: CDR1 SGHRS, CDR2 YFSETQ. Full variable domain (missing parts from reference TRBV5-1 and TRBJ2-7): KAGVTQTPRYLIKTRGQQVTLSCSPISGHRSVSWYQQTPGQGLQFLFEYFSETQRNKGNFPGRFSGRQFSNSRSEMNVSTLELGDSALYLCASSLGLSGSGEEQYFGPGTRLTVT.

The chain is built from TRBV11-2 and TRBJ1-2, with 7 positions matching TRBD1. The junction had 10 bases not matched to a gene; V was cut back by 5 bases and J by 4 bases. Germline V gene lookup returns CDR1 SGHAT and CDR2 FQNNGV. The CDR3 totals 15 residues. The DNA for the CDR3 is TGTGCCAGCAGCCCCGCGGGACAGCCTATCTATGGCTACACCTTC. Translation gives CASSPAGQPIYGYTF.

The genes are TRBV7-9 and TRBJ1-6; D gene uncertain. V was trimmed by 1 base and J by 10 bases, leaving 8 bases between them. The V gene's germline CDR1 is SEHNR and CDR2 FQNEAQ (reference sequence). The CDR3 runs to 13 residues. The CDR3 is CASSLGFGSPLHF. The CDR3 nucleotides read TGTGCCAGCAGCTTAGGTTTTGGATCACCCCTCCACTTT. Complete variable domain (other parts from reference TRBV7-9 and TRBJ1-6): DTGVSQNPRHKITKRGQNVTFRCDPISEHNRLYWYRQTLGQGPEFLTYFQNEAQLEKSRLLSDRFSAERPKGSFSTLEIQRTEQGDSAMYLCASSLGFGSPLHFGNGTRLTVT.

The chain recombines TRBV5-1 with TRBJ2-1; 7 bases map to TRBD2. Trimming removed 0 bases from V and 7 bases from J; junction bases left unmatched: 7. This CDR3 is built from 15 residues. Germline assignment: CDR1 SGHRS and CDR2 YFSETQ. The CDR3 loop reads CASSLVASGGNEQFF. CDR3 bases: TGCGCCAGCAGCTTGGTGGCTAGCGGAGGTAATGAGCAGTTCTTC.

The chain joins TRBV28 to TRBJ1-2, with 7 bases lining up with TRBD1. CDR1 and CDR2 (germline): MDHEN, SYDVKM. The V gene end was trimmed by 2 bases and the J gene end by 6 bases; junction bases not matched to a gene: 18. The CDR3 contains 18 residues. CDR3 sequence reads: CASSLLMAVGGSVDGYTF. The CDR3 DNA sequence: TGTGCCAGCAGTTTACTCATGGCGGTAGGGGGCTCCGTCGATGGCTACACCTTC.

The chain uses TRBV30 and TRBJ1-1; no reliable D call. Germline V CDR1 and CDR2: GTSNPN, SVGIG (reference sequence). The CDR3 is 13 amino acids. Trimming took 3 bases from V and 5 from J, leaving 13 bases between them. The CDR3 DNA is TGTGCCTGGAGCCTGTCGGTCGGGACTGAAGCTTTCTTT. It codes for CAWSLSVGTEAFF.

The V and J genes are TRBV28 and TRBJ2-7, with a possible D match to TRBD1 (7 bases). Germline assignment: CDR1 MDHEN and CDR2 SYDVKM. This CDR3 is built from 13 residues. Trimming removed 6 bases at V and 11 bases at J, with 20 bases between. As DNA, the CDR3 is TGTGCCAGCAGCCCCAGGGGGACTCTGAGGGAGTACTTC. It translates to CASSPRGTLREYF.

V is TRBV2 and J is TRBJ1-1; no clear D gene. Germline V gives CDR1 SNHLY, CDR2 FYNNEI. The CDR3 spans 15 residues. Trimming pared 6 bases from V and 1 base from J, leaving 15 bases between. The CDR3 sequence is CASRALVGKNTEAFF. CDR3 nucleotides: TGTGCCAGCAGGGCCCTGGTGGGCAAGAACACTGAAGCTTTCTTT.

The gene calls are TRBV6-5 and TRBJ2-7, with D perhaps TRBD1 or TRBD2 (5 bases each). The CDR3 has 15 amino acids. Germline assignment: CDR1 MNHEY and CDR2 SVGAGI. V lost 6 bases and J lost 2, with 17 bases in between. The CDR3 reads CASSPSPGTTYEQYF. Here the CDR3 DNA reads TGTGCCAGCAGCCCCTCCCCAGGGACCACCTACGAGCAGTACTTC.

The chain employs TRBV2 and TRBJ2-3; 11 bases fit TRBD2. The CDR3 covers 17 residues. Looked up from germline, CDR1 is SNHLY and CDR2 is FYNNEI. Trimming cost V 4 bases and J 3 bases; bases outside gene matches: 9. In DNA form, the CDR3 reads TGTGCCAGCAGTGCGACCGGGACTAGCGGACTTACAGATACGCAGTATTTT. Translating it yields CASSATGTSGLTDTQYF.

The chain links TRBV7-2 to TRBJ2-7; no definite D call. The CDR3 runs to 14 residues. Germline-derived CDR1 and CDR2 are SGHTA and FQGNSA. Trimming shortened V by 1 base and J by 3 bases, and 10 bases separated the two germline ends. The CDR3 loop reads CASSLVVGRYEQYF. CDR3 nucleotide sequence: TGTGCCAGCAGCTTAGTAGTAGGACGCTACGAGCAGTACTTC.

DNA of the CDR3: TGCAGCGTTGTAGGCGGAAACACAGATACGCAGTATTTT. Residues: CSVVGGNTDTQYF. The rearrangement joins TRBV29-1 to TRBJ2-3, with D unresolved. V lost 4 bases, J lost 2 bases, and 10 bases lay in between. The CDR3 contains 13 residues. CDR1 SQVTM and CDR2 ANQGSEA come from the germline V gene.

In regard to this clone: At one of its ends the junction is not consistent with the germline gene, which may arise from a read error. The chain employs TRBV23-1 and TRBJ2-5, with 9 bases matching TRBD1. TRBV23-1 is sorted into the ORF group, with uncertain function. The CDR3 covers 15 residues. CDR3 in DNA: TGCGCCGGCAGGCCAACAGGGGGCTCAGGGTGGACCCAGTACTTC. It specifies CAGRPTGGSGWTQYF.

This clone was seen once. This chain links TRBV27 with TRBJ1-1, with a tentative D call TRBD1 (6 bases). Per the germline V gene, CDR1 is MNHEY and CDR2 is SMNVEV (reference sequence). Trimming pared 9 bases from V and 0 bases from J, leaving 23 bases between. The CDR3 totals 17 residues. In DNA form, the CDR3 reads TGTGCCAGTTCCTCAGGGGACTACCTTCAAATGAACACTGAAGCTTTCTTT. Protein sequence: CASSSGDYLQMNTEAFF.

In DNA, the CDR3 is TGTGCCAGCAGCTTGACTAGCGGGACCGCTGAGCAGTTCTTC. Amino acid sequence: CASSLTSGTAEQFF. The rearrangement links TRBV5-5 to TRBJ2-1; 10 bases are a match to TRBD2. The germline V gene encodes CDR1 SGHKS and CDR2 YYEKEE (reference sequence). The CDR3 has 14 amino acids. Germline trimming cut 1 base from V and 9 bases from J; bases unmatched to any gene: 4.

The chain combines TRBV18 with TRBJ2-2; D is perhaps TRBD2 (7 bases). V lost 0 bases and J lost 4, with 21 bases in between. The CDR3 runs to 19 residues. Germline-derived CDR1 and CDR2 are KGHSH and LQKENI. DNA for the CDR3: TGTGCCAGCTCACCACCGAACGCGGGGGCAAGGGTGTTCACCGGGGAGCTGTTTTTT. Amino acids: CASSPPNAGARVFTGELFF.

This clone was detected once. The chain has TRBV27 and TRBJ2-1; 13 bases match TRBD2. V dropped 6 bases and J dropped 1; count of bases not matched to a gene: 6. CDR1 and CDR2 (germline): MNHEY, SMNVEV (reference sequence). The CDR3 is 17 amino acids. CDR3 in DNA: TGTGCCAGCAGCAGGACTAGCGGGAGTTTATCCTACAATGAGCAGTTCTTC. It encodes CASSRTSGSLSYNEQFF.

About this clone: At one boundary the junction diverges from the germline segment, which might be a read error. The J gene is TRBJ2-7, the V gene TRBV5-6; the D is unclear. From germline, CDR1 is SGHDT and CDR2 YYEEEE. The CDR3 runs 11 residues. The CDR3 reads CASSLMGKLHF. The CDR3 region has the DNA TGTGCCAGCAGCTTGATGGGCAAGTTGCACTTC.

The V call is TRBV5-4, the J call TRBJ1-1, with TRBD1 as a possible D gene (5 bases). This CDR3 spans 13 amino acids. With 2 bases removed from V and 8 bases from J, the gap between germline ends came to 13 bases. Looked up from germline, CDR1 is SGHNT and CDR2 is YYREEE (reference sequence). CDR3 sequence: CASSFKGIPEAFF. The CDR3 coding sequence is TGTGCCAGCAGCTTTAAGGGGATCCCCGAAGCTTTCTTT.

The gene calls are TRBV28 and TRBJ2-7, with 15 nucleotides matching TRBD2. This CDR3 contains 16 residues. Trimming at V came to 5 bases and at J to 4 bases, leaving 6 bases not matched to a gene. The germline V gene has CDR1 MDHEN and CDR2 SYDVKM. The CDR3 loop reads CASSPRGTSGRYEQYF. For the CDR3, the DNA is TGTGCCAGCAGTCCTAGGGGGACTAGCGGGAGGTACGAGCAGTACTTC.

This clone was seen once. V and J are TRBV4-2 and TRBJ2-1; TRBD1 or TRBD2 may be the D gene (5 bases each). Looked up from germline, CDR1 is LGHNA and CDR2 is YNFKEQ. The CDR3 extends over 16 amino acids. V shed 0 bases and J shed 6 bases, with 15 bases lying between them. CDR3 in DNA: TGTGCCAGCAGCCAAGATCCAGGGACCCGGAGCAATGAGCAGTTCTTC. Translation: CASSQDPGTRSNEQFF.

The rearrangement uses TRBV2 and TRBJ2-1; perhaps TRBD2 as D (5 bases). The CDR3 length is 14 residues. Trimming stripped 6 bases from V and 8 bases from J, with 17 bases between. CDR1 and CDR2 (germline): SNHLY, FYNNEI. The CDR3 bases are TGTGCCAGCAGCGACTACGTGCGTGGCGATGAGCAGTTCTTC. It encodes CASSDYVRGDEQFF. Looking up the rest from reference TRBV2 and TRBJ2-1 gives the full variable domain: EPEVTQTPSHQVTQMGQEVILRCVPISNHLYFYWYRQILGQKVEFLVSFYNNEISEKSEIFDDQFSVERPDGSNFTLKIRSTKLEDSAMYFCASSDYVRGDEQFFGPGTRLTVL.

V and J are TRBV29-1 and TRBJ2-5; D may be TRBD1 or TRBD2 (6 bases each). CDR1 is SQVTM and CDR2 is ANQGSEA in the germline V gene. Between the trimmed V and J ends, which lost 5 bases and 5 bases, there was a span of 15 bases. CDR3 length: 13 amino acids. The CDR3 sequence: CSVQRGASETQYF. The CDR3 DNA reads as TGCAGCGTTCAGAGGGGGGCTAGCGAGACCCAGTACTTC. Full variable domain (remainder filled in from reference TRBV29-1 and TRBJ2-5): SAVISQKPSRDICQRGTSLTIQCQVDSQVTMMFWYRQQPGQSLTLIATANQGSEATYESGFVIDKFPISRPNLTFSTLTVSNMSPEDSSIYLCSVQRGASETQYFGPGTRLLVL.

The V gene is TRBV5-4, the J gene TRBJ2-3; the D gene is possibly TRBD1 (5 bases). The CDR3 extends over 15 amino acids. Trimming took 4 bases from V and 2 from J, leaving 14 bases between them. Germline V lookup: CDR1 SGHNT, CDR2 YYREEE (reference sequence). The CDR3, as DNA: TGTGCCAGCAGCGCCACAGGATCATCCACAGATACGCAGTATTTT. This codes for CASSATGSSTDTQYF. The entire variable domain, with the rest obtained from reference TRBV5-4 and TRBJ2-3, is as follows: ETGVTQSPTHLIKTRGQQVTLRCSSQSGHNTVSWYQQALGQGPQFIFQYYREEENGRGNFPPRFSGLQFPNYSSELNVNALELDDSALYLCASSATGSSTDTQYFGPGTRLTVL.